These 7 T cell receptor beta chains were all obtained from the same sample, sequenced in a study of T cell changes during pregnancy in multiple sclerosis. Assay: immunoSEQ multiplex PCR; the TCRdb copy retains only in-frame clones and omits some. The sample contains around 80,000 clones, over 85% of which appear only once. Sample: peripheral blood, taken in the second trimester of pregnancy. Receptor source: a female donor in good health, enrolled as a control in a pregnancy study.

This clone was counted a few times. The chain combines TRBV5-1 with TRBJ2-7, with D possibly TRBD2 on 5 matching bases. V lost 0 bases and J 2 bases, leaving 12 bases between the germline ends. Germline CDR1 is SGHRS and CDR2 is YFSETQ. This CDR3 comprises 15 residues. CDR3 region: CASSLDVGLAYEQYF. CDR3 nucleotides: TGCGCCAGCAGCTTGGATGTAGGACTGGCCTACGAGCAGTACTTC.

This clone was recorded once. The chain combines TRBV11-2 with TRBJ2-2, with 14 bases that match TRBD2. V lost 0 bases and J lost 9; bases outside the gene matches: 3. Germline CDR1 is SGHAT and CDR2 is FQNNGV. The CDR3 length is 16 residues. The CDR3 bases are TGTGCCAGCAGCTTAGAGGGGACTAGCGGGAGTTGGGAGCTGTTTTTT. This encodes CASSLEGTSGSWELFF.

This clone has a single count. The chain carries TRBV19 and TRBJ2-2; D is undetermined. CDR3 length: 13 amino acids. Per germline, CDR1 LNHDA and CDR2 SQIVND (reference sequence). V lost 6 bases and J lost 2, with 7 bases in between. The CDR3 region has the DNA TGTGCCAGTAGCCCCTTAAACACCGGGGAGCTGTTTTTT. Translation: CASSPLNTGELFF.

The chain is built from TRBV5-5 and TRBJ2-1, with D maybe TRBD1 (5 bases). The germline V gene has CDR1 SGHKS and CDR2 YYEKEE (reference sequence). The CDR3 loop spans 13 amino acids. V was cut by 0 bases and J by 5 bases, with 6 bases left in between. The CDR3 DNA reads as TGTGCCAGCAGCTTGGAGGGGAACAATGAGCAGTTCTTC. Translated, it gives CASSLEGNNEQFF.

This clone was seen once. This sequence joins TRBV9 and TRBJ2-7; D perhaps matches TRBD2 (5 bases). Between the trimmed V and J ends, which lost 0 bases and 4 bases, there was a span of 14 bases. There are 15 residues in the CDR3. Germline V gene data show CDR1 as SGDLS and CDR2 as YYNGEE. The CDR3: CASSVGGTGLYEQYF. As DNA, the CDR3 is TGTGCCAGCAGCGTAGGGGGAACCGGACTTTACGAGCAGTACTTC.

J is TRBJ2-6 and V is TRBV5-4, with TRBD1 matching 9 bases. V was pared by 3 bases and J by 3 bases, with 4 bases of the junction left unmatched. Germline V lookup: CDR1 SGHNT, CDR2 YYREEE (reference sequence). The CDR3 totals 16 residues. CDR3 coding DNA: TGTGCCAGCAGCTGGGACAGGGACTTTGGGGCCAACGTCCTGACTTTC. As protein: CASSWDRDFGANVLTF.

The chain employs TRBV29-1 and TRBJ2-1, with a possible D match to TRBD2 (5 bases). This CDR3 is 16 amino acids long. Per the germline V gene, CDR1 is SQVTM and CDR2 is ANQGSEA. Trimming left V 7 bases short and J 4 bases short, with 23 bases between. DNA for the CDR3: TGCAGCGCCAAGAATCGGACTTCCCACCGATACAATGAGCAGTTCTTC. This translates into CSAKNRTSHRYNEQFF.